The 27 T cell receptor beta chains below were found in one sample sequenced in a study of T cells in Graves' hyperthyroidism and ophthalmopathy. RNA transcripts yielded amplified TCR beta CDR3 regions. The HTBI primer set was used in a first-round RT-PCR of the TCR CDR3. A single record per CDR3 protein comes from TCRdb applying MiXCR to the multiplex PCR reads. The sample has about 760,000 distinct CDR3 sequences, 35% seen once. The sequenced material came from blood. The receptor source for this set is a woman aged 35 to 49 with Graves' hyperthyroidism.

This clonotype occurred many times. The chain joins TRBV7-9 to TRBJ1-1; 9 nucleotides agree with TRBD1. The CDR3 covers 15 residues. Per the germline V gene, CDR1 is SEHNR and CDR2 is FQNEAQ (reference sequence). J gave up 4 bases and V 1 base, and 4 bases lay outside the gene matches. The CDR3 protein is CASSLEGTGSTEAFF. CDR3 bases: TGTGCCAGCAGCTTAGAGGGGACAGGGAGCACTGAAGCTTTCTTT. Full variable domain (missing parts from reference TRBV7-9 and TRBJ1-1): DTGVSQNPRHKITKRGQNVTFRCDPISEHNRLYWYRQTLGQGPEFLTYFQNEAQLEKSRLLSDRFSAERPKGSFSTLEIQRTEQGDSAMYLCASSLEGTGSTEAFFGQGTRLTVV.

In the case of this clonotype: The junction departs from the called germline gene at one end, perhaps through a read error. The genes are TRBV7-8 and TRBJ2-7, with 11 bases identical to TRBD2. The CDR3 totals 16 residues. The germline CDR1 and CDR2 sequences are SGHVS and FQNEAQ. The CDR3 here is CANSFSGLAGDYEQYF. The CDR3 nucleotides are TGTGCCAACAGCTTCAGTGGACTAGCGGGTGACTACGAGCAGTACTTC.

As to this clonotype: An end of the junction differs from the germline gene, which may be a read error. The chain combines TRBV19 with TRBJ2-6, with TRBD1 as a possible D gene (5 bases). Germline assignment: CDR1 LNHDA and CDR2 SQIVND (reference sequence). The CDR3 is 15 residues long. This chain's CDR3 is CASSTTGTGANVPTF. DNA of the CDR3: TGTGCCAGTAGTACCACAGGTACTGGGGCCAACGTCCCGACTTTC. The full variable domain, rest sourced from reference TRBV19 and TRBJ2-6, is DGGITQSPKYLFRKEGQNVTLSCEQNLNHDAMYWYRQDPGQGLRLIYYSQIVNDFQKGDIAEGYSVSREKKESFPLTVTSAQKNPTAFYLCASSTTGTGANVPTFGAGSRLTVL.

The J gene is TRBJ2-5, the V gene TRBV5-8, with a weak D call TRBD2 (5 bases). V was shortened by 6 bases and J by 2 bases, with 11 bases between the two germline ends. The CDR3 covers 13 residues. Germline CDR1 is SGHTS and CDR2 is YDEGEE. The CDR3 protein is CASTSPGQETQYF. For the CDR3, the DNA is TGTGCCAGCACCTCCCCGGGACAAGAGACCCAGTACTTC. Full variable domain (outside the CDR3, taken from reference TRBV5-8 and TRBJ2-5): EAGVTQSPTHLIKTRGQQATLRCSPISGHTSVYWYQQALGLGLQFLLWYDEGEERNRGNFPPRFSGRQFPNYSSELNVNALELEDSALYLCASTSPGQETQYFGPGTRLLVL.

This clonotype was recorded a few times. A clone one base away is much larger, so this may be a read error. The genes are TRBV7-9 and TRBJ1-1, with 7 positions matching TRBD1. The trim removed 0 bases at V and 7 bases at J, leaving 5 bases unmatched. The CDR3 extends over 14 amino acids. Looked up from germline, CDR1 is SEHNR and CDR2 is FQNEAQ (reference sequence). This CDR3 is CASSLATGPDEAFF. CDR3 DNA: TGTGCCAGCAGCTTAGCGACAGGGCCCGATGAAGCTTTCTTT.

Note on this clonotype: The junction departs from germline at one end; a sequencing error may be responsible. The rearrangement joins TRBV10-2 to TRBJ1-1, with no clear D. The CDR3 length is 14 residues. Germline V lookup: CDR1 WSHSY, CDR2 SAAADI. CDR3 sequence: CASNPGPLNTEAFF. The DNA for the CDR3 is TGTGCCAGCAATCCCGGGCCTCTGAACACTGAAGCTTTCTTT.

This chain links TRBV20-1 with TRBJ2-5; D might be TRBD1 or TRBD2, each matching 5 bases. Germline V lookup: CDR1 DFQATT, CDR2 SNEGSKA (reference sequence). The CDR3 sequence is 14 residues long. Trimming left V 6 bases short and J 8 bases short, with 22 bases between. CDR3: CSAPGAPLAGTQYF. In DNA form, the CDR3 reads TGCAGTGCCCCCGGGGCGCCCCTAGCTGGTACCCAGTACTTC.

The sample holds a few counts of this clonotype. The chain recombines TRBV6-1 with TRBJ1-5; D unclear. V lost 5 bases and J 1 base, leaving 9 bases between the germline ends. CDR1 and CDR2 from the germline V gene are MNHNS and SASEGT. The CDR3 is 14 amino acids. The CDR3 region is CASSFEESNQPQHF. In DNA, the CDR3 is TGTGCCAGCAGTTTTGAGGAGAGCAATCAGCCCCAGCATTTT.

Worth noting for this clonotype: The junction differs from germline at one of its ends, possibly a read error. The CDR3 region is CASRSGQGGGYEQYF. CDR3 nucleotides: TGTGCCAGCAGAAGCGGACAGGGAGGGGGCTACGAGCAGTACTTC. The chain joins TRBV10-2 to TRBJ2-7; D possibly corresponds to TRBD1 (8 bases). The CDR3 consists of 15 residues. Germline values: CDR1 WSHSY, CDR2 SAAADI.

The CDR3 reads CASSYPTGTEAFF. The CDR3 DNA reads TGTGCCAGCAGTTACCCCACAGGCACTGAAGCTTTCTTT. The V gene is TRBV6-5, the J gene TRBJ1-1; the D gene is possibly TRBD1 (5 bases). V was cut by 2 bases and J by 4 bases, with 8 bases left in between. Germline V gives CDR1 MNHEY, CDR2 SVGAGI. The CDR3 contains 13 residues.

This clonotype was detected ten times or more. CDR3 in DNA: TGTGCCAGCAGTGTTTGGGTGAACACTGAAGCTTTCTTT. Amino acid sequence: CASSVWVNTEAFF. The chain employs TRBV2 and TRBJ1-1; no clear D gene. The CDR3 is made up of 13 amino acids. Germline V lookup: CDR1 SNHLY, CDR2 FYNNEI. V was trimmed by 4 bases and J by 0 bases, leaving 6 bases between them.

Worth noting for this clonotype: An end of the junction differs from the germline gene, which may be a read error. The chain carries TRBV7-9 and TRBJ2-5, with D possibly TRBD1 on 6 matching bases. CDR1 is SEHNR, CDR2 FQNEAQ, per germline (reference sequence). CDR3 length equals 14 residues. CDR3 nucleotides: TGCGCCAGCAGCCAAGGGGCTCAGGGGGAGACCCAGTACTTC. Protein sequence: CASSQGAQGETQYF.

This clonotype was seen repeatedly, ten times or more. V is TRBV10-3 and J is TRBJ1-1; 9 nucleotides line up with TRBD1. The CDR3 contains 14 residues. J gave up 5 bases and V 3 bases, and 4 bases lay outside the gene matches. Germline CDR1 ENHRY, CDR2 SYGVKD. For the CDR3, the DNA is TGTGCCATCAGTGACCGGGACAGGGATACTGAAGCTTTCTTT. This codes for CAISDRDRDTEAFF.

The gene calls are TRBV19 and TRBJ1-5; D is perhaps TRBD1 (6 bases). Deletions cut 5 bases from V and 0 bases from J, with 11 bases between. The germline V gene has CDR1 LNHDA and CDR2 SQIVND (reference sequence). The CDR3 is 15 amino acids. The CDR3 loop is CASSSGALSNQPQHF. As DNA, the CDR3 is TGTGCCAGTAGTTCGGGGGCGCTTAGCAATCAGCCCCAGCATTTT.

The rearrangement joins TRBV7-9 to TRBJ2-1; D unclear. V shed 5 bases and J shed 8 bases, with 4 bases lying between them. From germline, CDR1 is SEHNR and CDR2 FQNEAQ (reference sequence). This CDR3 region has 10 residues. The DNA of the CDR3 is TGTGCCAGCAGCAAAGATGAGCAGTTCTTC. Amino acids: CASSKDEQFF. Complete variable domain (other parts from reference TRBV7-9 and TRBJ2-1): DTGVSQNPRHKITKRGQNVTFRCDPISEHNRLYWYRQTLGQGPEFLTYFQNEAQLEKSRLLSDRFSAERPKGSFSTLEIQRTEQGDSAMYLCASSKDEQFFGPGTRLTVL.

About this clonotype: A much larger clone lies a single base off, so this may be a read error. The V gene is TRBV7-2, the J gene TRBJ1-1; no clear D gene. CDR3 length equals 13 residues. CDR1 and CDR2 from the germline V gene are SGHTA and FQGNSA. The CDR3 region has the DNA TGTGCCAGCAGACCTTCAAAGAACACTGAAGCTTCCTTT. Protein product: CASRPSKNTEASF. Full variable domain (remainder filled in from reference TRBV7-2 and TRBJ1-1): GAGVSQSPSNKVTEKGKDVELRCDPISGHTALYWYRQSLGQGLEFLIYFQGNSAPDKSGLPSDRFSAERTGGSVSTLTIQRTQQEDSAVYLCASRPSKNTEASFGQGTRLTVV.

This clonotype was found a few times. The chain couples TRBV6-5 to TRBJ1-4, with D unclear. Looked up from germline, CDR1 is MNHEY and CDR2 is SVGAGI. The CDR3 consists of 15 residues. The V end lost 5 bases, the J end lost 7 bases, and 17 bases lay between the germline ends. In DNA form, the CDR3 reads TGTGCCAGCAGTCGGCCTGGGTATCCGGGTGAAAAACTGTTTTTT. It codes for CASSRPGYPGEKLFF.

This clonotype came up many times. V and J are TRBV6-6 and TRBJ1-1, with D unclear. Germline assignment: CDR1 MNHNY and CDR2 SVGAGI (reference sequence). The CDR3 totals 14 residues. Trimming took 2 bases from V and 1 from J, leaving 8 bases between them. The CDR3 loop is CASSYAPWNTEAFF. Written as DNA, the CDR3 is TGTGCCAGCAGTTACGCTCCTTGGAACACTGAAGCTTTCTTT.

This clonotype was detected many times. The rearrangement links TRBV6-5 to TRBJ1-2, with D possibly being TRBD1 (5 bases). The V end was cut by 0 bases, the J end by 8 bases, with 10 bases between. This CDR3 is built from 13 residues. CDR1 is MNHEY and CDR2 is SVGAGI in the germline V gene. The CDR3 DNA is TGTGCCAGCAGTTACTCGGGGGGAGGAGGCTACACCTTC. Translation gives CASSYSGGGGYTF.

Comments on this clonotype: This may be a read error, as it is one base from a much larger clone. The rearrangement uses TRBV2 and TRBJ1-5; D gene uncertain. CDR1 is SNHLY and CDR2 is FYNNEI in the germline V gene. The CDR3 runs 15 residues. The CDR3 coding sequence is TGTGCCGGCAGAGATAGACGGGGTGGCAATCAGCCCCAGCATTTT. It is translated as CAGRDRRGGNQPQHF. Drawing the rest from reference TRBV2 and TRBJ1-5, the complete variable domain is EPEVTQTPSHQVTQMGQEVILRCVPISNHLYFYWYRQILGQKVEFLVSFYNNEISEKSEIFDDQFSVERPDGSNFTLKIRSTKLEDSAMYFCAGRDRRGGNQPQHFGDGTRLSIL.

This rearrangement joins TRBV20-1 to TRBJ2-5, with unresolved D. TRBJ2-4 matches the DNA end more closely, so the J call is doubtful. CDR1 and CDR2 (germline): DFQATT, SNEGSKA (reference sequence). CDR3 size: 12 residues. The CDR3, as DNA: TGCAGTGCAGTCGACCCCGGAAACATTCAGTACTTC. Amino acid sequence: CSAVDPGNIQYF.

On this clonotype itself: Being one base from a much bigger clone, this may be a read error. The chain employs TRBV2 and TRBJ2-2, with no clear D. The CDR3 spans 14 residues. Germline-derived CDR1 and CDR2 are SNHLY and FYNNEI. Trimming stripped 0 bases from V and 3 bases from J, with 5 bases between. CDR3 bases: TGTGCCAGCAGTGAAGCGGGTTACACCGGGGAGCTGTTTTTT. Translation: CASSEAGYTGELFF.

In this sample, this clonotype turned up many times. The V gene is TRBV29-1, the J gene TRBJ1-2; D perhaps matches TRBD1 (5 bases). Germline V gene sequence: CDR1 SQVTM, CDR2 ANQGSEA. CDR3 length: 13 residues. V was shortened by 6 bases and J by 5 bases, with 16 bases between the two germline ends. This CDR3 reads CSVQQDGYYGYTF. Written as DNA, the CDR3 is TGCAGCGTCCAACAGGACGGGTATTATGGCTACACCTTC.

The chain uses TRBV2 and TRBJ1-4; D is uncertain. CDR1 is SNHLY and CDR2 is FYNNEI in the germline V gene. The germline V and J ends were trimmed by 8 bases and 5 bases, with 12 bases remaining between them. The CDR3 consists of 13 residues. The CDR3 nucleotides read TGTGCCAGCGAGGGTTCGAGGAATGAAAAACTGTTTTTT. Amino acids: CASEGSRNEKLFF.

This sequence joins TRBV4-1 and TRBJ1-5; the D is unclear. The V end lost 0 bases, the J end lost 6 bases, and 6 bases lay between the germline ends. Germline loops: CDR1 MGHRA, CDR2 YSYEKL. The length of the CDR3 is 13 residues. CDR3 nucleotide sequence: TGCGCCAGCAGCCAAGATAGTTTTCAGCCCCAGCATTTT. Residues: CASSQDSFQPQHF.

For this clonotype: A junction boundary mismatches the germline segment, possibly from a read error. The J gene is TRBJ1-1, the V gene TRBV10-3; no clear D. This CDR3 contains 15 residues. The V gene's germline CDR1 is ENHRY and CDR2 SYGVKD. This CDR3 is CASSWPDTLNTEAFF. The CDR3 nucleotides read TGTGCCAGCAGTTGGCCCGACACACTGAACACTGAAGCTTTCTTT.

Note on this clonotype: A much larger clone differs from this one at a single base, so this may be a read error. This CDR3 is CASSDDTTEASF. The CDR3, as DNA: TGTGCCAGCAGTGATGACACCACTGAAGCTTCCTTT. The chain joins TRBV10-3 to TRBJ1-1; D remains unclear. Germline V gene data show CDR1 as ENHRY and CDR2 as SYGVKD. CDR3 length equals 12 residues.